Shown below are 13 T cell receptor beta chains from a single sample sequenced in a study of OX40 agonist ivuxolimab in advanced cancers. Sequencing used immunoSEQ multiplex PCR; TCRdb keeps in-frame clones, though not all of them. This table has about 58,000 clones, around nine tenths appearing once. Sequences were derived from CD4+ or CD8+ T cells sorted from blood, sampled in a trial of the OX40 agonist ivuxolimab. The origin of the receptors is an adult with an advanced solid tumor such as melanoma, head and neck, liver or kidney cancer.

The rearrangement joins TRBV6-4 to TRBJ2-2; D not certain. The CDR3 loop spans 13 amino acids. Trimming left V 2 bases short and J 5 bases short, with 6 bases between. Germline CDR1 is MRHNA and CDR2 is SNTAGT. In DNA, the CDR3 is TGTGCCAGCAGTGACCTGGGGACCGGGGAGCTGTTTTTT. It encodes CASSDLGTGELFF.

The V call is TRBV30, the J call TRBJ1-6, with D unresolved. From germline, CDR1 is GTSNPN and CDR2 SVGIG (reference sequence). V dropped 2 bases and J dropped 10 bases, with 18 bases sitting between them. The CDR3 loop spans 15 amino acids. The CDR3 loop reads CAWSSLGEGGSPLHF. Here the CDR3 DNA reads TGTGCCTGGAGTTCCCTCGGGGAGGGCGGATCACCCCTCCACTTT.

This clone occurred once. The DNA of the CDR3 is TGCGCCAGCAGCCAAGATCTGGGCCTGCCAGGCCAGCCCCAGCATTTT. Protein sequence: CASSQDLGLPGQPQHF. The genes are TRBV4-1 and TRBJ1-5; D is undetermined. Germline CDR1 MGHRA, CDR2 YSYEKL. The CDR3 covers 16 residues. The V end lost 0 bases, the J end lost 7 bases, and 16 bases lay between the germline ends.

This clone was detected only a few times. This chain connects TRBV5-1 to TRBJ2-3; TRBD2 matches at 12 bases. Germline V lookup: CDR1 SGHRS, CDR2 YFSETQ. The CDR3 loop spans 16 amino acids. V shed 4 bases, J shed 4 bases, and the junction held 7 bases outside the gene matches. The CDR3 sequence: CASSALAGGDADTQYF. In DNA form, the CDR3 reads TGCGCCAGCAGCGCCCTAGCGGGAGGGGACGCAGATACGCAGTATTTT.

This chain joins TRBV30 and TRBJ2-1, with 10 nucleotides matching TRBD2. Losses at the gene ends were 2 bases for V and 6 bases for J; bases not matched to a gene: 7. This CDR3 comprises 15 residues. Germline V CDR1 and CDR2: GTSNPN, SVGIG (reference sequence). DNA of the CDR3: TGTGCCTGGAGTTATCGGACTAGCGGACCCAATGAGCAGTTCTTC. Translation: CAWSYRTSGPNEQFF.

This rearrangement joins TRBV11-2 to TRBJ2-2; 7 nucleotides align to TRBD1. The V gene end was trimmed by 5 bases and the J gene end by 0 bases; junction bases not matched to a gene: 3. In germline, CDR1 is SGHAT, CDR2 FQNNGV. The length of the CDR3 is 15 residues. The CDR3 sequence is CASSAGTANTGELFF. The CDR3 DNA reads TGTGCCAGCAGCGCCGGGACAGCGAACACCGGGGAGCTGTTTTTT.

The chain joins TRBV27 to TRBJ2-7, with TRBD1 as a possible D gene (6 bases). The CDR3 is 13 amino acids. The V and J ends lost 6 bases and 3 bases respectively, with 12 bases between them. Germline CDR1 and CDR2: MNHEY and SMNVEV (reference sequence). The CDR3 DNA reads TGTGCCAGCAGGTCAGGGGTAAGCTACGAGCAGTACTTC. Translation: CASRSGVSYEQYF.

The chain combines TRBV7-6 with TRBJ2-4; D is possibly TRBD1 or TRBD2 (5 bases each). The CDR3 has 19 amino acids. CDR1 and CDR2 from the germline V gene are SGHVS and FNYEAQ. The V end lost 1 base, the J end lost 1 base, and 20 bases lay between the germline ends. For the CDR3, the DNA is TGTGCCAGCAGCTTAGGACGGGGCCTTCAGGGTTCGGCCAAAAACATTCAGTACTTC. Its protein is CASSLGRGLQGSAKNIQYF.

The chain recombines TRBV20-1 with TRBJ1-1, with a possible D match to TRBD1 (6 bases). The CDR3 length is 11 residues. With 0 bases removed from V and 8 bases from J, the gap between germline ends came to 7 bases. Germline-derived CDR1 and CDR2 are DFQATT and SNEGSKA (reference sequence). In nucleotides, the CDR3 is TGCAGTGCTAGAGAAACAGGGGAAGCTTTCTTT. Its translation: CSARETGEAFF.

The chain is built from TRBV2 and TRBJ2-7; tentative D call: TRBD1 (5 bases). Germline CDR1 and CDR2: SNHLY and FYNNEI. V shed 7 bases and J shed 2 bases, with 18 bases lying between them. This CDR3 comprises 15 residues. The CDR3 region is CASIPSAGFTYEQYF. The DNA for the CDR3 is TGTGCCAGCATCCCCTCGGCAGGGTTCACCTACGAGCAGTACTTC.

V and J are TRBV6-5 and TRBJ1-6; maybe TRBD1 (5 bases). The V end was cut by 0 bases, the J end by 5 bases, with 8 bases between. Germline V lookup: CDR1 MNHEY, CDR2 SVGAGI. CDR3 length: 15 residues. CDR3 sequence: CASSYSNRNNSPLHF. CDR3 coding DNA: TGTGCCAGCAGTTACTCGAACAGGAATAATTCACCCCTCCACTTT.

The chain links TRBV18 to TRBJ2-2; D might be TRBD2 (6 bases). The CDR3 contains 14 residues. Trimming shortened V by 2 bases and J by 3 bases, and 7 bases separated the two germline ends. Germline CDR1 KGHSH, CDR2 LQKENI. The CDR3 nucleotides are TGTGCCAGCTCACCAGGGACTTACACCGGGGAGCTGTTTTTT. Translation: CASSPGTYTGELFF.

This rearrangement joins TRBV5-4 to TRBJ1-3; possible D gene TRBD1, 5 bases. The germline V and J ends were trimmed by 4 bases and 0 bases, with 11 bases remaining between them. The CDR3 is 15 residues long. CDR1 and CDR2 (germline): SGHNT, YYREEE (reference sequence). CDR3 region: CASSIWGISGNTIYF. The CDR3 coding sequence is TGTGCCAGCAGCATCTGGGGCATCTCTGGAAACACCATATATTTT.